The 2 T cell receptor beta chains in this list originate from one sample, sequenced in a study of blood T cell repertoires in COVID-19. Sequencing was performed with immunoSEQ multiplex PCR; in TCRdb, only in-frame clones are kept and a portion is missing. The repertoire consists of hundreds of thousands of clones, with 75% to 90% occurring once and the leading ten covering approximately 2.4%. The sample taken for sequencing was peripheral blood. The receptors originated from a man between 18 and 35 years old with active or convalescent COVID-19.

The DNA of the CDR3 is TGTGCCAGCAGTTTATTACGGAGCGCGGACGAGCAGTACTTC. It encodes CASSLLRSADEQYF. The J gene is TRBJ2-7, the V gene TRBV27; D is ambiguous. With 1 base removed from V and 5 bases from J, the gap between germline ends came to 12 bases. The V gene's germline CDR1 is MNHEY and CDR2 SMNVEV (reference sequence). The CDR3 runs 14 residues.

The chain joins TRBV12-3 or TRBV12-4 to TRBJ1-2; D gene ambiguous. CDR3 length equals 12 residues. V lost 5 bases and J lost 12, with 16 bases in between. CDR3 region: CASSETGSKNTF. The CDR3 DNA reads TGTGCCAGCAGTGAGACGGGGTCGAAGAACACCTTC.